The T cell receptor beta chain under discussion was sequenced for a study of T-cell memory formation after mild COVID-19. Looking at the study overall: Largely donor-specific sequence clusters came from a couple of donors.

Via MiXCR, TCRdb re-called the 5' RACE reads, giving one row per CDR3 protein. The repertoire holds hundreds of thousands of distinct CDR3 sequences, with roughly 20% as singletons. This clonotype was detected only a few times. Its antigen is unknown. Points from the study as a whole: Some SARS-CoV-2-responding clones were already detected in memory before infection.

The V and J ends lost 3 bases and 4 bases, in that order; junction bases with no gene match: 5. Germline lookup yields CDR1 MGHRA and CDR2 YSYEKL. There are 14 residues in the CDR3. The TCR sequence derives from a man younger than 35 who had mild COVID-19 (a few samples of this study predate the infection). Cell type and time point are not known. Sequencing was done on a sample of PBMCs or a T cell subset sorted from them (not recorded which). The chain employs TRBV4-1 and TRBJ2-7; 8 bases match TRBD1. In DNA, the CDR3 is TGCGCCAGCAGCCATCGGACAGGGCGATACGAGCAGTACGTC. Translated, it gives CASSHRTGRYEQYV.